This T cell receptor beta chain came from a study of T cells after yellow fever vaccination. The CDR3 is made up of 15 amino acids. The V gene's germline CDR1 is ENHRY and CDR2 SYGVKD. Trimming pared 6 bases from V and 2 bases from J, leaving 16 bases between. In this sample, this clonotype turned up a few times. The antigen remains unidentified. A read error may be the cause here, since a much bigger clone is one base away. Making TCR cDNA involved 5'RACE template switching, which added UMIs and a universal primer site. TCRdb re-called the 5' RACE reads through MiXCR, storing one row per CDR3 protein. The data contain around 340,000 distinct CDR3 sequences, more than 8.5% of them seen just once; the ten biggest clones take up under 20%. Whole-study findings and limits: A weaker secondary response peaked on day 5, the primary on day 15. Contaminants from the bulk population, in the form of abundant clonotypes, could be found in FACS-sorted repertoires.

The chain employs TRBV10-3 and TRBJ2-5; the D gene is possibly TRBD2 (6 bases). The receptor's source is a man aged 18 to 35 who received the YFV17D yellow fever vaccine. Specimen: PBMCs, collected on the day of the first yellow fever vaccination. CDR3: CAIRPSEGPQETQYF. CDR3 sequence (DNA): TGTGCCATCAGACCTAGCGAGGGACCGCAAGAGACCCAGTACTTC.